The source of this T cell receptor (beta chain) is a study of T cells in Graves' hyperthyroidism and ophthalmopathy. Any patient presenting with uncontrolled infection, other autoimmune disease, pregnancy or lactation was left out. Germline-derived CDR1 and CDR2 are SGHAT and FQNNGV. CDR3 size: 13 residues. The V gene lost 5 bases and the J gene lost 2 bases, with 10 bases spanning the gap. The sample holds many counts of this clonotype. Amplification of TCR beta CDR3 regions was performed using RNA transcripts as template. With the HTBI primer set, the TCR CDR3 went through a first round of RT-PCR. TCRdb re-derived calls from the multiplex PCR reads in MiXCR, one entry per CDR3 protein. The table lists fewer than 500,000 distinct CDR3 sequences, more than 14% of them singletons.

The gene calls are TRBV11-2 and TRBJ2-7, with a possible D match to TRBD1 (6 bases). This clonotype was sampled from a young woman with Graves' ophthalmopathy. Sequencing input: blood. The CDR3 bases are TGTGCCAGCAGCACTGGACAGACCTACGAGCAGTACTTC. It yields the protein CASSTGQTYEQYF. The full variable domain, rest sourced from reference TRBV11-2 and TRBJ2-7, is EAGVAQSPRYKIIEKRQSVAFWCNPISGHATLYWYQQILGQGPKLLIQFQNNGVVDDSQLPKDRFSAERLKGVDSTLKIQPAKLEDSAVYLCASSTGQTYEQYFGPGTRLTVT.